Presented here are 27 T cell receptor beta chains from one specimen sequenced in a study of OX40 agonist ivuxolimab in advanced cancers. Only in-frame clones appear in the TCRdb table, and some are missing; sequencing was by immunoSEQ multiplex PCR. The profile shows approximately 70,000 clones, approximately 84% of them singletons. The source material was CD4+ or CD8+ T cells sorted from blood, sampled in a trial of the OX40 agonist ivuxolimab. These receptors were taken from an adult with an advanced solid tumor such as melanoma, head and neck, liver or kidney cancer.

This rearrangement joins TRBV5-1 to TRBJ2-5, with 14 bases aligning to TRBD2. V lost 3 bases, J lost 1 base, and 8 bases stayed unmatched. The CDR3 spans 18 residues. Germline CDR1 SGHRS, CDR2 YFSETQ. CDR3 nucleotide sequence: TGCGCCAGCAGCTCAAGGACTAGCGGGAGGATACCCCAAGAGACCCAGTACTTC. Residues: CASSSRTSGRIPQETQYF.

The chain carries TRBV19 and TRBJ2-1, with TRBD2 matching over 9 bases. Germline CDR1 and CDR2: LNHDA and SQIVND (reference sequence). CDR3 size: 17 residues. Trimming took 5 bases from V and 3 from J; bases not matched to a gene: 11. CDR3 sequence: CASSPHLSGRLYNEQFF. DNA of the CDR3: TGTGCCAGTAGTCCACACCTTAGCGGGAGACTCTACAATGAGCAGTTCTTC.

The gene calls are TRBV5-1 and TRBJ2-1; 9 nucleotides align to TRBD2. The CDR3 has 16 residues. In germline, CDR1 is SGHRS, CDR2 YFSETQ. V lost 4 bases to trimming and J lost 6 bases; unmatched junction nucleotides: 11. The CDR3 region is CASSPLRAGGPNEQFF. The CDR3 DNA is TGCGCCAGCAGCCCTCTGCGAGCGGGAGGACCCAATGAGCAGTTCTTC.

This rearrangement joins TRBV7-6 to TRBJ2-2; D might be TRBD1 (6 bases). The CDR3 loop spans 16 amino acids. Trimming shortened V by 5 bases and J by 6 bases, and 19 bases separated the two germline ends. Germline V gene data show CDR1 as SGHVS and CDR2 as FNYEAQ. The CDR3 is CASSVRQGTTSGELFF. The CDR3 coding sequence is TGTGCCAGCAGCGTCAGGCAGGGGACGACGTCCGGGGAGCTGTTTTTT.

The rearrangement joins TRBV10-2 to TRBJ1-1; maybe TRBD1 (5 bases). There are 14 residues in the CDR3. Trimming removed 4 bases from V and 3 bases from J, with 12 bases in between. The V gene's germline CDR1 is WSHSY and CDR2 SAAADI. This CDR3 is CASSVGREDTEAFF. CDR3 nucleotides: TGCGCCAGCAGTGTTGGCAGGGAGGACACTGAAGCTTTCTTT.

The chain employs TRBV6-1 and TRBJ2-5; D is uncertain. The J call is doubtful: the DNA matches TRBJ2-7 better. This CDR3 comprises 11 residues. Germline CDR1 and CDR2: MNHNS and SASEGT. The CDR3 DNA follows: TGTGCCAGCAGCGCCCTCTACGAGCAGTACTTC. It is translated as CASSALYEQYF.

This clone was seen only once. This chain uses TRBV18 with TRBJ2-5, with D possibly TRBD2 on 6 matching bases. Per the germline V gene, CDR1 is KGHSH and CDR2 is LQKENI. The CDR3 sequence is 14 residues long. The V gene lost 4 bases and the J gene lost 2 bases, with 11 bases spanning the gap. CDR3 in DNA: TGTGCCAGCTCACGGCGGGACCTTCAAGAGACCCAGTACTTC. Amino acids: CASSRRDLQETQYF.

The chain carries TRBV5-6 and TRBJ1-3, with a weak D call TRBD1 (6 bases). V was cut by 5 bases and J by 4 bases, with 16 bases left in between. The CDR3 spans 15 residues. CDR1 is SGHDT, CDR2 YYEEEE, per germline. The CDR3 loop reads CASSLETGLGNTIYF. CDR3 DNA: TGTGCCAGCAGTCTAGAGACAGGTCTCGGAAACACCATATATTTT.

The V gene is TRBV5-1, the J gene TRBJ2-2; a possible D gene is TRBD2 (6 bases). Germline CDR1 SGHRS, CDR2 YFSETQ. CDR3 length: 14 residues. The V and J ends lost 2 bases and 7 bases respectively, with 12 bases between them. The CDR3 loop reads CASSFPGEDGELFF. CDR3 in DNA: TGCGCCAGCAGCTTCCCGGGGGAGGACGGGGAGCTGTTTTTT.

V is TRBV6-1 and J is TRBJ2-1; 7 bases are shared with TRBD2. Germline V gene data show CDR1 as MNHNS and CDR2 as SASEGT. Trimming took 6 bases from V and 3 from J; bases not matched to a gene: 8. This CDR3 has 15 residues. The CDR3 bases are TGTGCCAGCAGAGGGGAGGGACCAAACTACAATGAGCAGTTCTTC. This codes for CASRGEGPNYNEQFF.

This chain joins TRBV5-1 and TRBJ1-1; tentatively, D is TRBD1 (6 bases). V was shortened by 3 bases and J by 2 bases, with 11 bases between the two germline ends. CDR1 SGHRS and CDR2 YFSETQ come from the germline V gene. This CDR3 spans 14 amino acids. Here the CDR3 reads CASSSDSFNTEAFF. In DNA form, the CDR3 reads TGCGCCAGCAGCTCGGACAGTTTCAACACTGAAGCTTTCTTT.

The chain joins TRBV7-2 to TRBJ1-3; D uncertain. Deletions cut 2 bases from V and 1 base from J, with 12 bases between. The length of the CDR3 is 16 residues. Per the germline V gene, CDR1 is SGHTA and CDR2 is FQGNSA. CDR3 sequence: CASSLYAGKSGNTIYF. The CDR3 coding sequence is TGTGCCAGCAGCTTATATGCAGGAAAGTCTGGAAACACCATATATTTT.

The CDR3 loop reads CSVVGWGGTEAFF. The DNA for the CDR3 is TGCAGCGTTGTAGGTTGGGGGGGCACTGAAGCTTTCTTT. The rearrangement joins TRBV29-1 to TRBJ1-1, with D maybe TRBD1 (5 bases). The V gene's germline CDR1 is SQVTM and CDR2 ANQGSEA. V was clipped by 4 bases and J by 4 bases, with 13 bases between them. The CDR3 is 13 residues long.

CDR3 sequence reads: CASSDRTGRETQYF. CDR3 DNA sequence: TGTGCCAGCAGTGACAGGACAGGCAGGGAGACCCAGTACTTC. The chain joins TRBV6-1 to TRBJ2-5, with TRBD1 identical over 7 bases. This CDR3 has 14 residues. The germline V gene encodes CDR1 MNHNS and CDR2 SASEGT. The J segment lost 5 bases and the V segment lost 3 bases, leaving 6 bases of the junction unmatched.

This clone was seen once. In DNA form, the CDR3 reads TGTGCCAGCAGCCAGGACAGGGCAATCGGGGAGCTGTTTTTT. Translated: CASSQDRAIGELFF. The chain carries TRBV6-5 and TRBJ2-2; 8 nucleotides agree with TRBD1. CDR1 and CDR2 (germline): MNHEY, SVGAGI. The ends lost 6 bases at V and 7 bases at J; junction bases unmatched: 7. There are 14 residues in the CDR3.

The CDR3 DNA is TGTGCCAGTAGCCCGGACAGGGGACGCACTGAAGCTTTCTTT. The encoded protein is CASSPDRGRTEAFF. The chain couples TRBV19 to TRBJ1-1, with 9 bases fitting TRBD1. The CDR3 is 14 residues long. From germline, CDR1 is LNHDA and CDR2 SQIVND (reference sequence). After removal of 6 bases from V and 4 bases from J, the junction contained 6 bases not matched to a gene.

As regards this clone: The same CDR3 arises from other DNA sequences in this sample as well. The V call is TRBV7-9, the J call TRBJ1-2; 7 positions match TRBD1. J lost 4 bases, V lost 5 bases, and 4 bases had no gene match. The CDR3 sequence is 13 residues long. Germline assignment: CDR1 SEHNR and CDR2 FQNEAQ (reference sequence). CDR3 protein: CASSHDRVYGYTF. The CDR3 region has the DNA TGTGCCAGCAGCCATGACAGGGTCTATGGCTACACCTTC.

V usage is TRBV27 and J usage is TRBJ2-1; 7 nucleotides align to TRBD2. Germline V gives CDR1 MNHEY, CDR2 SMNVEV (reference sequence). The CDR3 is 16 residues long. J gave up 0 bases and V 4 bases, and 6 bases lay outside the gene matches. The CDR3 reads CASSWTSFLSYNEQFF. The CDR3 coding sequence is TGTGCCAGCAGTTGGACTAGTTTCCTCTCCTACAATGAGCAGTTCTTC.

CDR3 in amino acids: CASSGQGGGYTF. CDR3 DNA: TGTGCCAGCAGTGGCCAGGGGGGCGGCTACACCTTC. The chain is built from TRBV6-6 and TRBJ1-2, with TRBD1 matching over 7 bases. The CDR3 sequence is 12 residues long. The V and J ends lost 5 bases and 8 bases, in that order; junction bases with no gene match: 5. Germline V gene sequence: CDR1 MNHNY, CDR2 SVGAGI (reference sequence).

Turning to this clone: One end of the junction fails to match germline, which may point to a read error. CDR3 sequence reads: CASSLVLLTPTPEAFF. In DNA form, the CDR3 reads TGTGCTAGCAGCTTAGTTTTGCTTACTCCCACCCCTGAAGCTTTCTTT. This chain links TRBV7-7 with TRBJ1-1; D is ambiguous. The CDR3 extends over 16 amino acids. Germline V lookup: CDR1 SSHAT, CDR2 FNYEAQ (reference sequence).

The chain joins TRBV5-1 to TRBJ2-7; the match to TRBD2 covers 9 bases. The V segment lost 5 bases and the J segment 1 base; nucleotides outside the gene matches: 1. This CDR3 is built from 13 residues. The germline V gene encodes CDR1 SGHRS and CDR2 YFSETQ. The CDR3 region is CASRRGGSYEQYF. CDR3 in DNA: TGCGCCAGCAGGCGGGGGGGATCCTACGAGCAGTACTTC.

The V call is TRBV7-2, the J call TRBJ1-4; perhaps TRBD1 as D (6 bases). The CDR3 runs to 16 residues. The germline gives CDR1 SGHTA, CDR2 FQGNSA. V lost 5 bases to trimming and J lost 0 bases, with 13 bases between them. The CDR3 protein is CASSKNRVATNEKLFF. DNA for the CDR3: TGTGCCAGCAGCAAGAACAGGGTTGCAACTAATGAAAAACTGTTTTTT.

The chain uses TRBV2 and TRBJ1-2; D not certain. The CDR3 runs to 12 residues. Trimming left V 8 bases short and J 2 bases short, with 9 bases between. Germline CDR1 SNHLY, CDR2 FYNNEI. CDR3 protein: CASLVGNYGYTF. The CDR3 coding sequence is TGTGCCAGCCTAGTAGGAAACTATGGCTACACCTTC.

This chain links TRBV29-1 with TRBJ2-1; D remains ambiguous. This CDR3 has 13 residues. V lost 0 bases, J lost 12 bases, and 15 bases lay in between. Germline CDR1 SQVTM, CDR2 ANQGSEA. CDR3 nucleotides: TGCAGCGTTGAAGAGGGAATTGTCAGGTGGCAGTTCTTC. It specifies CSVEEGIVRWQFF.

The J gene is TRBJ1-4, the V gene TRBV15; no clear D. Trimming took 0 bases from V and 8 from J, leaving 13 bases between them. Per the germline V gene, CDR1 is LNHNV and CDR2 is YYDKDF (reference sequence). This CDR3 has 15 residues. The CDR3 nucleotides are TGTGCCACCAGCAGAGATTTAAGGGTTGGCGAAAAACTGTTTTTT. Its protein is CATSRDLRVGEKLFF.

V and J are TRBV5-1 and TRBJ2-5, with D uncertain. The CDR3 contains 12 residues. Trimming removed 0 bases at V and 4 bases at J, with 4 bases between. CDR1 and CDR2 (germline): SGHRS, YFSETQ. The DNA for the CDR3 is TGCGCCAGCAGCTTGGCCTCAGAGACCCAGTACTTC. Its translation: CASSLASETQYF.

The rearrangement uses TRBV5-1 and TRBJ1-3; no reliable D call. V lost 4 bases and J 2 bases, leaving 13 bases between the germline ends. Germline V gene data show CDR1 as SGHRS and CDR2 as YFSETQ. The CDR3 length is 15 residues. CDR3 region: CASSPELRTGNTIYF. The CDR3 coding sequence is TGCGCCAGCAGCCCAGAACTACGTACTGGAAACACCATATATTTT.